These 29 T cell receptor beta chains were all obtained from the same sample, sequenced in a study of blood T cells in healthy people across ages. The use of a sample-barcoded 5' primer and a J-beta primer mix characterized a second PCR of 7 to 11 cycles. A single record per CDR3 protein comes from TCRdb applying MiXCR to the 5' RACE reads. The sample records 600,000 or so distinct CDR3 sequences, 45% to 55% being singletons. The specimen sequenced was blood. These receptors all come from a man older than 75 in good health.

The rearrangement joins TRBV12-3 or TRBV12-4 to TRBJ2-7, with 9 bases lining up with TRBD2. The V and J ends lost 6 bases and 5 bases, in that order; junction bases with no gene match: 8. CDR3 length: 14 amino acids. In nucleotides, the CDR3 is TGTGCCAGCAGAGTTAGCGGGAGCTTCCACGAGCAGTACTTC. The encoded protein is CASRVSGSFHEQYF.

This CDR3 is CASSLQGLRGADTQYF. The CDR3 nucleotides are TGTGCCAGCAGTTTGCAGGGCTTACGGGGGGCAGATACGCAGTATTTT. The J gene is TRBJ2-3, the V gene TRBV27, with 7 bases matching TRBD2. Per the germline V gene, CDR1 is MNHEY and CDR2 is SMNVEV (reference sequence). The V gene end was trimmed by 3 bases and the J gene end by 4 bases; junction bases not matched to a gene: 10. The CDR3 is 16 residues long.

The chain is built from TRBV7-2 and TRBJ2-1; no clear D. Germline values: CDR1 SGHTA, CDR2 FQGNSA. V lost 0 bases to trimming and J lost 0 bases, with 3 bases between them. This CDR3 is built from 14 residues. Written as DNA, the CDR3 is TGTGCCAGCAGCTTAGCGCCCTCCTACAATGAGCAGTTCTTC. Translated: CASSLAPSYNEQFF.

The rearrangement links TRBV7-2 to TRBJ2-1; TRBD2 matches at 13 bases. Germline V gives CDR1 SGHTA, CDR2 FQGNSA. The V gene end was trimmed by 5 bases and the J gene end by 8 bases; junction bases not matched to a gene: 9. The CDR3 is made up of 16 amino acids. The CDR3: CASSMGLAGNFDEQFF. In DNA, the CDR3 is TGTGCCAGCAGCATGGGACTAGCGGGAAACTTCGATGAGCAGTTCTTC.

This clonotype has more than one count but fewer than ten. The rearrangement joins TRBV10-3 to TRBJ1-2, with 9 bases aligning to TRBD1. This CDR3 has 15 residues. Trimming cost V 0 bases and J 8 bases; bases outside gene matches: 7. In germline, CDR1 is ENHRY, CDR2 SYGVKD. The CDR3 is CAISESRDRERGYTF. The CDR3 bases are TGTGCCATCAGTGAGTCGAGGGACAGGGAAAGGGGCTACACCTTC.

This clonotype was counted many times. The V and J genes are TRBV5-1 and TRBJ2-3, with a weak D call TRBD2 (6 bases). The CDR3 has 14 residues. V was shortened by 0 bases and J by 3 bases, with 8 bases between the two germline ends. Germline loops: CDR1 SGHRS, CDR2 YFSETQ. For the CDR3, the DNA is TGCGCCAGCAGCTTGGAGGCGGGGACAGATACGCAGTATTTT. Encoded protein: CASSLEAGTDTQYF.

The count of this clonotype is one. This chain joins TRBV27 and TRBJ1-2, with a weak D call TRBD1 (5 bases). This CDR3 spans 12 amino acids. Looked up from germline, CDR1 is MNHEY and CDR2 is SMNVEV (reference sequence). V was shortened by 5 bases and J by 7 bases, with 11 bases between the two germline ends. The chain's CDR3 is CASSGGFRGYTF. The CDR3 DNA follows: TGTGCCAGCAGTGGGGGGTTTCGTGGCTACACCTTC.

V is TRBV5-1 and J is TRBJ2-6, with D possibly being TRBD1 or TRBD2 (5 bases each). Per the germline V gene, CDR1 is SGHRS and CDR2 is YFSETQ. The CDR3 has 17 residues. V lost 4 bases and J lost 1, with 15 bases in between. The CDR3 spells CASSGSPQGSGANVLTF. For the CDR3, the DNA is TGCGCCAGCAGCGGGAGCCCTCAGGGATCTGGGGCCAACGTCCTGACTTTC.

The genes are TRBV3-1 and TRBJ2-2; weak D call: TRBD1 (5 bases). The V end was cut by 4 bases, the J end by 1 base, with 10 bases between. The CDR3 sequence is 15 residues long. Germline V gives CDR1 LGHDT, CDR2 YNNKEL (reference sequence). The CDR3 DNA is TGTGCCAGCAGCCCTACAGGAATGAACACCGGGGAGCTGTTTTTT. Amino acid sequence: CASSPTGMNTGELFF.

The gene calls are TRBV5-6 and TRBJ2-7, with D perhaps matching TRBD2 (6 bases). CDR3 length: 12 amino acids. The germline CDR1 and CDR2 sequences are SGHDT and YYEEEE. V gave up 6 bases and J gave up 1 base, with 8 bases separating them. In DNA, the CDR3 is TGTGCCAGCATAGGAGGGTCCTACGAGCAGTACTTC. Amino acids: CASIGGSYEQYF.

This clonotype was counted only a few times. A much larger clone differs by one base, so this may be a read error. This sequence joins TRBV6-6 and TRBJ2-5; no definite D call. The ends were cut back, 6 bases at V and 11 bases at J, with 19 bases in the middle. The CDR3 extends over 13 amino acids. Germline assignment: CDR1 MNHNY and CDR2 SVGAGI (reference sequence). The CDR3 DNA reads as TGTGCCAGCAGCCCCCCTTCCCACAATGAGCAGTACTTC. Amino acid sequence: CASSPPSHNEQYF.

This sequence joins TRBV4-1 and TRBJ2-7; D is unresolved. There are 16 residues in the CDR3. The germline V gene encodes CDR1 MGHRA and CDR2 YSYEKL. The V and J ends lost 3 bases and 2 bases respectively, with 17 bases between them. The DNA for the CDR3 is TGCGCCAGCAGCCACCCGGCGGCCTCCGGTACCTACGAGCAGTACTTC. It specifies CASSHPAASGTYEQYF.

The chain combines TRBV9 with TRBJ1-5; TRBD1 is a possible D gene (6 bases). Trimming removed 3 bases at V and 4 bases at J, with 14 bases between. Germline-derived CDR1 and CDR2 are SGDLS and YYNGEE. CDR3 length equals 15 residues. CDR3 coding DNA: TGTGCCAGCAGCGAAGGGGGAGGGCAGAATCAGCCCCAGCATTTT. Its translation: CASSEGGGQNQPQHF.

This clonotype was detected only a few times. The chain is built from TRBV18 and TRBJ2-5, with TRBD2 matching 14 bases. With 1 base clipped from V and 7 bases from J, the junction kept 5 bases outside the gene matches. CDR3 length equals 16 residues. Germline V gives CDR1 KGHSH, CDR2 LQKENI. CDR3 sequence: CASSPRGLAGVGTQYF. CDR3 in DNA: TGTGCCAGCTCACCACGGGGACTAGCGGGAGTCGGGACCCAGTACTTC.

This chain uses TRBV12-3 or TRBV12-4 with TRBJ1-1; D perhaps matches TRBD1 (6 bases). The CDR3 runs to 13 residues. The germline V and J ends were trimmed by 6 bases and 2 bases, with 10 bases remaining between them. Here the CDR3 reads CASSLDSNTEAFF. CDR3 in DNA: TGTGCCAGCAGCCTGGACAGTAACACTGAAGCTTTCTTT.

The V call is TRBV10-3, the J call TRBJ1-5, with 9 bases matching TRBD1. The CDR3 has 18 residues. V gave up 10 bases and J gave up 2 bases; unmatched junction bases: 18. Per germline, CDR1 ENHRY and CDR2 SYGVKD. CDR3 loop: CATQSVPGQGWGNQPQHF. CDR3 sequence (DNA): TGTGCCACTCAGTCAGTCCCGGGACAGGGATGGGGCAATCAGCCCCAGCATTTT.

This chain joins TRBV15 and TRBJ1-1; 9 nucleotides line up with TRBD1. After removal of 0 bases from V and 3 bases from J, the junction contained 2 bases not matched to a gene. CDR1 is LNHNV and CDR2 is YYDKDF in the germline V gene (reference sequence). There are 15 residues in the CDR3. The CDR3 region is CATSRERQGDTEAFF. Written as DNA, the CDR3 is TGTGCCACCAGCAGAGAACGACAGGGGGACACTGAAGCTTTCTTT.

The gene calls are TRBV3-1 and TRBJ2-5; no firm D call. Trimming cost V 5 bases and J 11 bases, with 24 bases left between them. The CDR3 runs to 15 residues. Germline assignment: CDR1 LGHDT and CDR2 YNNKEL (reference sequence). CDR3 nucleotides: TGTGCCAGCAGCAGTCCCAGGACCCTTATTTCGGAGCAGTACTTC. Translated, it gives CASSSPRTLISEQYF.

This clonotype was seen more than once but under ten times. The gene calls are TRBV24-1 and TRBJ2-3; the D gene is possibly TRBD1 (7 bases). The CDR3 extends over 17 amino acids. Germline CDR1 is KGHDR and CDR2 is SFDVKD. V lost 4 bases to trimming and J lost 0 bases, with 16 bases between them. DNA for the CDR3: TGTGCCACCAGTGACCCCCCCAGGGGGGCTAGCACAGATACGCAGTATTTT. It specifies CATSDPPRGASTDTQYF.

Only a few counts were recorded for this clonotype. The chain recombines TRBV7-2 with TRBJ2-7, with 10 bases that match TRBD2. TRBJ2-5 explains the end of the DNA better; the J call may be wrong. The CDR3 is 17 residues long. Germline V lookup: CDR1 SGHTA, CDR2 FQGNSA. The CDR3 here is CASSLAGSSGRGETQYF. The CDR3 DNA sequence: TGTGCCAGCAGCTTAGCGGGGTCTAGCGGGAGAGGTGAGACCCAGTACTTC.

The V gene is TRBV5-5, the J gene TRBJ2-1; 7 nucleotides match TRBD2. CDR3 length: 15 residues. V dropped 4 bases and J dropped 6; count of bases not matched to a gene: 10. Germline V gene sequence: CDR1 SGHKS, CDR2 YYEKEE (reference sequence). The CDR3 DNA reads as TGTGCCAGCAGCCTAGGGGACTACCTGGGCAATGAGCAGTTCTTC. This gives the protein CASSLGDYLGNEQFF.

V and J are TRBV30 and TRBJ2-7, with unresolved D. The CDR3 has 14 amino acids. Germline lookup yields CDR1 GTSNPN and CDR2 SVGIG (reference sequence). Trimming cost V 0 bases and J 2 bases, with 11 bases left between them. The CDR3 DNA is TGTGCCTGGAGTGTTTCTCTACCTCCCTACGAGCAGTACTTC. It codes for CAWSVSLPPYEQYF.

This chain joins TRBV6-5 and TRBJ1-1, with D tentatively TRBD1 (5 bases). Germline assignment: CDR1 MNHEY and CDR2 SVGAGI. V was cut by 2 bases and J by 9 bases, with 16 bases left in between. The length of the CDR3 is 14 residues. CDR3 sequence reads: CASSYSGAGTKAFF. The CDR3 DNA reads TGTGCCAGCAGTTACAGCGGAGCAGGGACTAAAGCTTTCTTT.

V usage is TRBV7-6 and J usage is TRBJ2-7; D is possibly TRBD1 or TRBD2 (5 bases each). The length of the CDR3 is 15 residues. Germline V gene lookup returns CDR1 SGHVS and CDR2 FNYEAQ. Trimming took off 3 bases at V and 2 bases at J, with 14 bases between the two ends. CDR3 region: CASSLGTALTYEQYF. CDR3 in DNA: TGTGCCAGCAGCTTGGGGACCGCACTCACCTACGAGCAGTACTTC.

This clonotype was observed at least ten times. The chain joins TRBV6-6 to TRBJ1-1; the D gene is possibly TRBD1 (5 bases). CDR3 length: 12 amino acids. Deletions cut 6 bases from V and 5 bases from J, with 10 bases between. The germline gives CDR1 MNHNY, CDR2 SVGAGI (reference sequence). CDR3: CASSQGMTEAFF. The CDR3 DNA sequence: TGTGCCAGCAGCCAGGGAATGACTGAAGCTTTCTTT.

This clonotype was detected only a few times. V and J are TRBV24-1 and TRBJ2-1; 8 nucleotides agree with TRBD2. The trim removed 3 bases at V and 5 bases at J, leaving 8 bases unmatched. The CDR3 contains 16 residues. Germline CDR1 is KGHDR and CDR2 is SFDVKD. The CDR3 DNA is TGTGCCACCAGTGATCGCGCCGGGACTAGGCACAATGAGCAGTTCTTC. Protein sequence: CATSDRAGTRHNEQFF.

The chain links TRBV27 to TRBJ2-2; unclear D gene. The germline V gene encodes CDR1 MNHEY and CDR2 SMNVEV (reference sequence). This CDR3 has 15 amino acids. Between the trimmed V and J ends, which lost 3 bases and 0 bases, there was a span of 8 bases. The CDR3 DNA follows: TGTGCCAGCAGTTTGATGGGTGCGAACACCGGGGAGCTGTTTTTT. It specifies CASSLMGANTGELFF.

This clonotype was seen only a few times. The V gene is TRBV9, the J gene TRBJ2-3; 12 bases match TRBD2. This CDR3 comprises 16 residues. Germline assignment: CDR1 SGDLS and CDR2 YYNGEE. V lost 4 bases to trimming and J lost 2 bases; unmatched junction nucleotides: 5. In DNA, the CDR3 is TGTGCCAGCAGCCCCCGACTAGCGGGAGTCACAGATACGCAGTATTTT. Translated, it gives CASSPRLAGVTDTQYF.

A remark on this clonotype: This could be a read error, since a much larger clone is one nucleotide away. This chain joins TRBV10-3 and TRBJ1-1; 10 bases map to TRBD1. Germline CDR1 is ENHRY and CDR2 is SYGVKD. Trimming at V came to 8 bases and at J to 2 bases, leaving 8 bases not matched to a gene. The CDR3 spans 15 residues. CDR3 in amino acids: CAIGRTGGINTEAFF. The CDR3 nucleotides are TGTGCCATCGGTAGGACAGGGGGGATCAACACTGAAGCTTTCTTT.